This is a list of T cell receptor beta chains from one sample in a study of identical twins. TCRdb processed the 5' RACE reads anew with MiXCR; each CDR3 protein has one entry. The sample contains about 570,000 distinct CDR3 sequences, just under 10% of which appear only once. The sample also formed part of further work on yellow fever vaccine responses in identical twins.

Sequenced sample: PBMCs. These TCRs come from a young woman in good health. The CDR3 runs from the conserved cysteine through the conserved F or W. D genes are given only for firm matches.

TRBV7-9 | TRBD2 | CASSPPGGGYEQFF
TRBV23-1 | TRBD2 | CASPGTSGGKEQFF
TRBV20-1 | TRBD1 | CSARDSRGRRETQYF
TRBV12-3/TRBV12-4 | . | CASSLNVLGVYGYTF
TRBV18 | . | CASSPPGQKGAYEQYF
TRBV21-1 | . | CASSMKAVRGQEAGELFF
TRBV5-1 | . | CASSSGVLANTGELFF
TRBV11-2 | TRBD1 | CASSTRDRGPNEQFF
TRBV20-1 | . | CSARVPDTQYF
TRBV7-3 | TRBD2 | CASSPQRGHSYNEQFF
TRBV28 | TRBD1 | CASSSPGQGVFAYEQYF
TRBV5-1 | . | CASSWTGSGEQYF
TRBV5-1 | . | CASRRGQTNTGELFF